One and the same sample provided the 7 T cell receptor beta chains below, sequenced in a study of PD-L1 blockade in urothelial cancer. Stated time point: peripheral blood 6 weeks after treatment start. The protocol was immunoSEQ multiplex PCR, while the TCRdb copy is restricted to in-frame clones and leaves out a portion. The data contain 25,000 to 35,000 clones, 79% of them singletons. This material consisted of PBMCs, taken around atezolizumab (anti-PD-L1) treatment. The receptors shown here come from a man aged 65 to 85 with urothelial cancer.

This chain's CDR3 is CASSPEHRGRDNEKLFF. For the CDR3, the DNA is TGTGCCAGCAGTCCGGAACACAGGGGGCGCGATAATGAAAAACTGTTTTTT. The chain employs TRBV28 and TRBJ1-4, with 9 bases fitting TRBD1. With 5 bases clipped from V and 4 bases from J, the junction kept 11 bases outside the gene matches. This CDR3 is 17 amino acids long. Per germline, CDR1 MDHEN and CDR2 SYDVKM.

This clone came up a few times. The V call is TRBV5-6, the J call TRBJ1-1; D remains ambiguous. Trimming cost V 6 bases and J 1 base, with 16 bases left between them. There are 15 residues in the CDR3. Looked up from germline, CDR1 is SGHDT and CDR2 is YYEEEE. The CDR3 spells CASTGDDRRNTEAFF. CDR3 DNA sequence: TGTGCCAGCACCGGGGATGATAGGCGGAACACTGAAGCTTTCTTT.

The chain combines TRBV28 with TRBJ2-2, with D perhaps matching TRBD2 (7 bases). With 6 bases removed from V and 1 base from J, the gap between germline ends came to 15 bases. Germline CDR1 and CDR2: MDHEN and SYDVKM. This CDR3 has 16 residues. The CDR3 bases are TGTGCCAGCAGCCAAGGGGGGGGAATGAACACCGGGGAGCTGTTTTTT. Translating it yields CASSQGGGMNTGELFF.

This chain uses TRBV4-1 with TRBJ1-2; D is unclear. V was trimmed by 5 bases and J by 1 base, leaving 14 bases between them. This CDR3 has 15 amino acids. Germline V lookup: CDR1 MGHRA, CDR2 YSYEKL. The CDR3 DNA is TGCGCCAGCAGCGCCCGATACGGAGGTAACTATGGCTACACCTTC. Translated, it gives CASSARYGGNYGYTF.

There are a few counts of this clone. This chain connects TRBV4-1 to TRBJ1-1, with 9 bases lining up with TRBD1. J was trimmed by 9 bases and V by 2 bases; bases with no gene match: 10. The germline V gene encodes CDR1 MGHRA and CDR2 YSYEKL. The CDR3 has 15 residues. This CDR3 is CASSQPTGGQVQAFF. CDR3 nucleotides: TGCGCCAGCAGCCAACCAACAGGGGGCCAAGTTCAAGCTTTCTTT.

V gene TRBV7-2 combines with J gene TRBJ1-1; D ambiguous. This CDR3 comprises 14 residues. CDR1 and CDR2 (germline): SGHTA, FQGNSA. With 5 bases removed from V and 1 base from J, the gap between germline ends came to 11 bases. The CDR3 spells CASSPRRRNTEAFF. The CDR3, as DNA: TGTGCCAGCAGCCCCCGCCGGAGGAACACTGAAGCTTTCTTT.

This rearrangement joins TRBV5-1 to TRBJ1-2; D is uncertain. Germline CDR1 and CDR2: SGHRS and YFSETQ. Trimming removed 0 bases from V and 2 bases from J, with 17 bases in between. CDR3 length: 17 amino acids. CDR3 protein: CASSLAFLVGANYGYTF. CDR3 DNA: TGCGCCAGCAGCTTGGCCTTTTTAGTCGGAGCGAACTATGGCTACACCTTC.